This TCR beta chain was captured by sequencing in a study of somatic mutations in cytotoxic T cells in rheumatoid arthritis. Study-wide findings and caveats: The antigen targets of the expanded CD8+ clones were unknown.

Generated by immunoSEQ multiplex PCR, the TCRdb table keeps only in-frame clones and is missing some. Of 25,000 to 30,000 clones detected, around 87% appear once; the ten largest clones hold around 10%. A word on this clone: Its target is unknown.

Sequencing input: CD8+ T cells sorted from blood. The TCR originated in an adult with rheumatoid arthritis.

Written as DNA, the CDR3 is TGTGCCAGCACCGCCCCAGGCAGGGGAGGCTACGAGCAGTACTTC. It specifies CASTAPGRGGYEQYF. The chain recombines TRBV7-9 with TRBJ2-7; D is tentatively TRBD1 or TRBD2 (6 bases each). CDR3 size: 15 residues. Germline V gene lookup returns CDR1 SEHNR and CDR2 FQNEAQ (reference sequence). Trimming removed 7 bases at V and 3 bases at J, with 19 bases between.